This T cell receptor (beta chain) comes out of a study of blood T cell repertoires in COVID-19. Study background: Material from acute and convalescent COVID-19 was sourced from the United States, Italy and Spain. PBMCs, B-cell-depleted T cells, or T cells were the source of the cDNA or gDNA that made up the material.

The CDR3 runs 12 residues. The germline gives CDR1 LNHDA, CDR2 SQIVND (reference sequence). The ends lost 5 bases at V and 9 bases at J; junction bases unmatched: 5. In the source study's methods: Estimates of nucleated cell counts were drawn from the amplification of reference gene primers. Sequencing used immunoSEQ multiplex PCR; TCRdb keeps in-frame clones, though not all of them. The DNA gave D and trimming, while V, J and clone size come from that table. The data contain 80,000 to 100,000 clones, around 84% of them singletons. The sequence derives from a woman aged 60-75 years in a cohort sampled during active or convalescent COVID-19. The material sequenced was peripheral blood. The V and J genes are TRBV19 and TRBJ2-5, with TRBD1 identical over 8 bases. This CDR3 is CASSQLQGAQYF. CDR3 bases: TGTGCCAGTAGTCAACTACAGGGGGCCCAGTACTTC.